The present entry profiles one TCR beta chain with its context. Its antigen is unidentified. Different DNA sequences within this sample yield the same CDR3. The record originates from a study of shared clonotypes between healthy human individuals. How the authors handled the data: ImmunoSEQ output held junction-only sequences without quality scores, so filtering differed. Sequencing used immunoSEQ multiplex PCR; TCRdb keeps in-frame clones, though not all of them. The V and J calls and clone size come from that table; D and trimming were worked out from the DNA. The sample holds over 2 million clones, approximately 95% seen once. CDR3 length equals 12 residues. CDR1 SGDLS and CDR2 YYNGEE come from the germline V gene. The ends were cut back, 1 base at V and 7 bases at J, with 6 bases in the middle. Study results and limitations: Among four donors, approximately 5% of naive CD4 clonotypes were found in common. Having only a few donors restricted how much genetic and exposure-history diversity was captured.

Naive CD8 cells lacked CD45RO and underwent positive selection for CCR7, leaving out terminally differentiated effector memory CD45RA+ cells. The study drew all its donors from Caucasian adults living in Nashville, Tennessee. The clonotype comes from a man between 18 and 29 years old in good health. The material sequenced was naive CD8+ T cells sorted from blood. V usage is TRBV9 and J usage is TRBJ2-1; possible D gene TRBD2, 5 bases. CDR3 residues: CASSVSGNEQFF. The CDR3 DNA sequence: TGTGCCAGCAGCGTATCGGGGAATGAGCAGTTCTTC.